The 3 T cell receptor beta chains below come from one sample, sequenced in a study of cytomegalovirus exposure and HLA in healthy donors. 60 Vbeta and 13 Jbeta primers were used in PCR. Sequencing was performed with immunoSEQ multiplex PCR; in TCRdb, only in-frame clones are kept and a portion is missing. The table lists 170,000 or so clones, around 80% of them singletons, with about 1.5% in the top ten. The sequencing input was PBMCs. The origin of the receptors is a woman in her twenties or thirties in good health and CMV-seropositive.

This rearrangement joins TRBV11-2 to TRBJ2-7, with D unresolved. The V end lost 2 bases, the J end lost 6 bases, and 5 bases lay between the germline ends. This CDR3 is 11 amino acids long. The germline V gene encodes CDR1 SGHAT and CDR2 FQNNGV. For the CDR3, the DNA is TGTGCCAGCAGCTTATTTAGCGAGCAGTACTTC. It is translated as CASSLFSEQYF. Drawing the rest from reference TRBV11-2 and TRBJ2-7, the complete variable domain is EAGVAQSPRYKIIEKRQSVAFWCNPISGHATLYWYQQILGQGPKLLIQFQNNGVVDDSQLPKDRFSAERLKGVDSTLKIQPAKLEDSAVYLCASSLFSEQYFGPGTRLTVT.

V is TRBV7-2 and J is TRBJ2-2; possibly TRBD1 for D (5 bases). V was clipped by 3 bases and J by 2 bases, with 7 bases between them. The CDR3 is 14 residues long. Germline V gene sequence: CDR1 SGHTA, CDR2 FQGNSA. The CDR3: CASSLGRNTGELFF. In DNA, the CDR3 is TGTGCCAGCAGCTTGGGGCGAAACACCGGGGAGCTGTTTTTT.

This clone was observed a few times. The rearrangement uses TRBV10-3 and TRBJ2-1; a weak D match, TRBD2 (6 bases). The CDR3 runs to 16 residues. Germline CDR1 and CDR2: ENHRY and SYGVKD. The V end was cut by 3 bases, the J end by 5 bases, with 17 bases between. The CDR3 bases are TGTGCCATCAGTGATGTCGGGAGCGAAGGCGACAATGAGCAGTTCTTC. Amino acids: CAISDVGSEGDNEQFF.